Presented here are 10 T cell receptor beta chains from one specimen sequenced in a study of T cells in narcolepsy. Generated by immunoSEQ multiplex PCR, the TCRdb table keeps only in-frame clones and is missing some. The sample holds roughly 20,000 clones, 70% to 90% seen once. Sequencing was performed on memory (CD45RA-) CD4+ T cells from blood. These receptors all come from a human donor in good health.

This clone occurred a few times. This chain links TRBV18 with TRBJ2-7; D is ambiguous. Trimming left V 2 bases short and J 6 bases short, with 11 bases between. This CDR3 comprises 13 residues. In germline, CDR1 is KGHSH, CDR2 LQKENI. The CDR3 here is CASSPWRGSEQYF. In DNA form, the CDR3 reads TGTGCCAGCTCACCATGGCGAGGCTCCGAGCAGTACTTC.

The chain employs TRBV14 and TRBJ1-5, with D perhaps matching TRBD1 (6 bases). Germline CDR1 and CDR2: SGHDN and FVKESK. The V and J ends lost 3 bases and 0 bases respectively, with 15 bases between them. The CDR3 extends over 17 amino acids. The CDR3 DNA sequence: TGTGCCAGCAGCCATACCAGACAGGTACTTAGCAATCAGCCCCAGCATTTT. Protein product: CASSHTRQVLSNQPQHF.

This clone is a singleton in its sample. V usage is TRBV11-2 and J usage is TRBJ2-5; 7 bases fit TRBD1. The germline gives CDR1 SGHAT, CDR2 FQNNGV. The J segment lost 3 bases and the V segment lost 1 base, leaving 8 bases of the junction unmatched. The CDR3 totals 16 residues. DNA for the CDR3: TGTGCCAGCAGCTTAGGCACCGGGACAGTGGAAGAGACCCAGTACTTC. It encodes CASSLGTGTVEETQYF.

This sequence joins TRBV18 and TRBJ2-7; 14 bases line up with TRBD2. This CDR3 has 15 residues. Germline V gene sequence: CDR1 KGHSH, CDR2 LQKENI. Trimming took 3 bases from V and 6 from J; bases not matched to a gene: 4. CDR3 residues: CASSPTSGGAGEQYF. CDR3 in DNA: TGTGCCAGCTCACCGACTAGCGGGGGGGCGGGCGAGCAGTACTTC. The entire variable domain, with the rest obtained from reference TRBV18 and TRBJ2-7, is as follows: NAGVMQNPRHLVRRRGQEARLRCSPMKGHSHVYWYRQLPEEGLKFMVYLQKENIIDESGMPKERFSAEFPKEGPSILRIQQVVRGDSAAYFCASSPTSGGAGEQYFGPGTRLTVT.

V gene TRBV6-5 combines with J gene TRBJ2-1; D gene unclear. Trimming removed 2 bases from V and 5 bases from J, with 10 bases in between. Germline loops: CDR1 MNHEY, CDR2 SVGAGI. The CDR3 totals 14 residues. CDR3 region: CASSYAASNNEQFF. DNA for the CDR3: TGTGCCAGCAGTTACGCGGCTAGTAACAATGAGCAGTTCTTC.

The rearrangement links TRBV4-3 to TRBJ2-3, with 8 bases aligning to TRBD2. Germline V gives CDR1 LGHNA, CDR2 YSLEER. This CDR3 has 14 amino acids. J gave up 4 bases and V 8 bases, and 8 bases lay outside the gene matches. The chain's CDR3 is CASGGGLGADTQYF. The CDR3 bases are TGCGCCAGCGGCGGGGGACTAGGGGCAGATACGCAGTATTTT.

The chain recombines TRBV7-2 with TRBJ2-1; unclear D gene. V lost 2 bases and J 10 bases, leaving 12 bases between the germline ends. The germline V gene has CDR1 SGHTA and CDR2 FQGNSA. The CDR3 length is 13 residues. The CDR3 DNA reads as TGTGCCAGCAGCTTATGGGCTACCACGGAGCAGTTCTTC. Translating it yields CASSLWATTEQFF.

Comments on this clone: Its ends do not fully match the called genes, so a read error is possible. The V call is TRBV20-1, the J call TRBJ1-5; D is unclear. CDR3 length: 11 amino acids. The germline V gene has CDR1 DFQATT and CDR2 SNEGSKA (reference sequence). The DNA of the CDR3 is TGCAGTGCTGGAGATGATCAGCCCCAGCATTTT. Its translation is CSAGDDQPQHF.

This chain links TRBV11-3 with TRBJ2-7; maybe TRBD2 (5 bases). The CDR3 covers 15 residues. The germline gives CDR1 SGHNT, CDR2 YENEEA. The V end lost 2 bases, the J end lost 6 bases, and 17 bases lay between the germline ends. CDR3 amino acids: CASSLNSQAGVEQYF. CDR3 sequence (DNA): TGTGCCAGCAGCTTAAATTCTCAGGCCGGGGTCGAGCAGTACTTC.

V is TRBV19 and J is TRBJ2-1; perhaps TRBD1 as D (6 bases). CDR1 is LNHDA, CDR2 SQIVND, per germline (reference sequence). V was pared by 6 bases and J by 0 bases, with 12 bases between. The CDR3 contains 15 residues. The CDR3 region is CASRPDRSSYNEQFF. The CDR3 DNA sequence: TGTGCCAGTAGGCCGGACAGAAGCTCCTACAATGAGCAGTTCTTC.